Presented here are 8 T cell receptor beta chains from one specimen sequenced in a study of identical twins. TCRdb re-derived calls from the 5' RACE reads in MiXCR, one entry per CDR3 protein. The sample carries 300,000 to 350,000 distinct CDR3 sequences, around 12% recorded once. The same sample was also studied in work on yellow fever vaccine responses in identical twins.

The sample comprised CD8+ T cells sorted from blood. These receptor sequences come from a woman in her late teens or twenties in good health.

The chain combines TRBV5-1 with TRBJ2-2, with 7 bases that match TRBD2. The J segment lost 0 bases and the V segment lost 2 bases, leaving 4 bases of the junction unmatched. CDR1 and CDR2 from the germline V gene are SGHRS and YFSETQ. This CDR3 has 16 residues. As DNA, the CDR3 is TGCGCCAGCAGCTTTAACGGGGGGACGAACACCGGGGAGCTGTTTTTT. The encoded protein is CASSFNGGTNTGELFF.

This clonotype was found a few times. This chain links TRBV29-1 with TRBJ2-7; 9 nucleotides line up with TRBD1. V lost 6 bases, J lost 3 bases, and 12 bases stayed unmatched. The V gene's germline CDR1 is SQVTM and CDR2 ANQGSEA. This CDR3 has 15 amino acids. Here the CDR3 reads CSVDTPGQGFYEQYV. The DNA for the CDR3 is TGCAGCGTCGATACACCGGGACAGGGCTTCTACGAGCAGTACGTC.

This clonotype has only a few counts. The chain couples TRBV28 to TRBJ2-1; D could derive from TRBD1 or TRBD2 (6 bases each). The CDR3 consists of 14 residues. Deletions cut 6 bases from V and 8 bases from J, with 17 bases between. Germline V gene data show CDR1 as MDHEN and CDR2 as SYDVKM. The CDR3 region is CASSPPVGGDEQFF. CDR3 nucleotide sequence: TGTGCCAGCAGCCCCCCGGTGGGGGGCGATGAGCAGTTCTTC.

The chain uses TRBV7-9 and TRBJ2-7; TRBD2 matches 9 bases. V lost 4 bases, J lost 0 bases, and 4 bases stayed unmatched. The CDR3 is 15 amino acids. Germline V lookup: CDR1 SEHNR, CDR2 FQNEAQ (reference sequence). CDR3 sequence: CASSSSGEPSYEQYV. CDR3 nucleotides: TGTGCCAGCAGCTCTAGCGGGGAACCCTCCTACGAGCAGTACGTC.

The CDR3 sequence: CASSLVSDLDTQYF. Written as DNA, the CDR3 is TGTGCCAGCAGCTTAGTATCAGATTTGGATACGCAGTATTTT. This rearrangement joins TRBV7-8 to TRBJ2-3; D gene uncertain. Germline V lookup: CDR1 SGHVS, CDR2 FQNEAQ. The CDR3 is 14 residues long. V was shortened by 1 base and J by 6 bases, with 11 bases between the two germline ends.

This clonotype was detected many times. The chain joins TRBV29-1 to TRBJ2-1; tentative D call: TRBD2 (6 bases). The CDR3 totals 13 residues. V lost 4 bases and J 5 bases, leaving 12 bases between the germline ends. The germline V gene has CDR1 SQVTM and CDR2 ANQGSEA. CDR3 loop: CSVGRGSDNEQFF. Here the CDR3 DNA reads TGCAGCGTTGGTCGGGGGAGCGACAATGAGCAGTTCTTC.

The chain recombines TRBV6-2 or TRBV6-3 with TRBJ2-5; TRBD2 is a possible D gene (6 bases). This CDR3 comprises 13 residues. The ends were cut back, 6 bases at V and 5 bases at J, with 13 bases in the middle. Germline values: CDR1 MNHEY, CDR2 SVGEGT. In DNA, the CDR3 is TGTGCCAGCAGCCCCGCGGGGTGGGAGACCCAGTACTTC. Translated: CASSPAGWETQYF.

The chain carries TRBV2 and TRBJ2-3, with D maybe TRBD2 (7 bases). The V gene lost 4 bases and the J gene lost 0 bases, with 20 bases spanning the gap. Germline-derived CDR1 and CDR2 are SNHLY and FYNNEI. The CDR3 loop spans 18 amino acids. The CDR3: CASSGRDIRLASTDTQYF. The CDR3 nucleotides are TGTGCCAGCAGTGGCCGGGACATCAGACTAGCTAGCACAGATACGCAGTATTTT. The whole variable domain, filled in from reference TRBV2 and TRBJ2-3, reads EPEVTQTPSHQVTQMGQEVILRCVPISNHLYFYWYRQILGQKVEFLVSFYNNEISEKSEIFDDQFSVERPDGSNFTLKIRSTKLEDSAMYFCASSGRDIRLASTDTQYFGPGTRLTVL.